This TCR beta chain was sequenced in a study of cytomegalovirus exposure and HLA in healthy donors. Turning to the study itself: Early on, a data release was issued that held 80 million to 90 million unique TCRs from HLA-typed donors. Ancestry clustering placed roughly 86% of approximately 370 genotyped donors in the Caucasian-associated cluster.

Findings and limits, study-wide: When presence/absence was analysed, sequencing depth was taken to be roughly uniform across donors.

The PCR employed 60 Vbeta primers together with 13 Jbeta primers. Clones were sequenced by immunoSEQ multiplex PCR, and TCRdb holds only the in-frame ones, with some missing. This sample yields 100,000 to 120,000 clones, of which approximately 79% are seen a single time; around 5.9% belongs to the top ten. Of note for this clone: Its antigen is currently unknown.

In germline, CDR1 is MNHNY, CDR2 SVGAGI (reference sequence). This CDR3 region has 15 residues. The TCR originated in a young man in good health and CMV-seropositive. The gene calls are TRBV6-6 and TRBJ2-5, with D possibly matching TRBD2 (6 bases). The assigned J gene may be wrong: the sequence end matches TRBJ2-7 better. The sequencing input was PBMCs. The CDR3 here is CASTGVQGGTYEQYF. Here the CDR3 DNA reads TGTGCCAGCACCGGGGTCCAGGGCGGGACCTACGAGCAGTACTTC.